The next 17 T cell receptor beta chains were all read from a single sample in a study of T cells after yellow fever vaccination. TCRdb reanalysed the 5' RACE reads using MiXCR and keeps one entry per CDR3 protein. The sample lists some 200,000 distinct CDR3 sequences; more than 3% were seen once. The source was CD4+ T cells sorted from PBMCs, collected 10 days after the yellow fever booster vaccination. These TCRs come from a man aged 18 to 30 who received the YFV17D yellow fever vaccine.

This clonotype was counted at least ten times. The chain has TRBV12-3 or TRBV12-4 and TRBJ1-4; possible D gene TRBD1, 5 bases. Trimming shortened V by 2 bases and J by 5 bases, and 9 bases separated the two germline ends. This CDR3 contains 14 residues. The CDR3 bases are TGTGCCAGCAGTTTAAACGGACAAAATGAAAAACTGTTTTTT. It encodes CASSLNGQNEKLFF.

The chain carries TRBV2 and TRBJ1-2, with 8 bases fitting TRBD1. After removal of 5 bases from V and 4 bases from J, the junction contained 9 bases not matched to a gene. The CDR3 contains 15 residues. Germline V gene sequence: CDR1 SNHLY, CDR2 FYNNEI. The CDR3, as DNA: TGTGCCAGCAGTAAGGAAACGGACAGGGTCTATGGCTACACCTTC. This gives the protein CASSKETDRVYGYTF.

This clonotype was recorded many times. The V and J genes are TRBV29-1 and TRBJ1-2; D gene unclear. V gave up 5 bases and J gave up 8 bases, with 15 bases separating them. Germline values: CDR1 SQVTM, CDR2 ANQGSEA. The CDR3 totals 12 residues. CDR3 sequence reads: CSVTEMSGGYTF. The CDR3 nucleotides read TGCAGCGTTACAGAAATGTCGGGAGGCTACACCTTC.

This clonotype appeared many times. This chain connects TRBV4-2 to TRBJ2-5; D is perhaps TRBD1 (6 bases). CDR3 length equals 13 residues. Trimming cost V 4 bases and J 4 bases, with 10 bases left between them. CDR1 is LGHNA and CDR2 is YNFKEQ in the germline V gene. The CDR3 DNA follows: TGTGCCAGCAGCCCAGGACAGCGAGAGACCCAGTACTTC. This translates into CASSPGQRETQYF.

This clonotype has only a few counts. The V gene is TRBV28, the J gene TRBJ1-2; D is undetermined. The CDR3 sequence is 11 residues long. Trimming pared 7 bases from V and 4 bases from J, leaving 7 bases between. Germline V gene data show CDR1 as MDHEN and CDR2 as SYDVKM. This CDR3 is CASIGAYGYTF. The CDR3 bases are TGTGCCAGCATAGGAGCCTATGGCTACACCTTC.

In its sample, this clonotype was seen a few times. This rearrangement joins TRBV5-1 to TRBJ2-3; 9 nucleotides line up with TRBD2. After removal of 3 bases from V and 3 bases from J, the junction contained 8 bases not matched to a gene. Germline CDR1 reads SGHRS; CDR2 reads YFSETQ. The CDR3 totals 16 residues. CDR3 DNA: TGCGCCAGCAGCTCTGGGCCAGCGGGGGGTACAGATACGCAGTATTTT. Protein product: CASSSGPAGGTDTQYF.

This clonotype was counted many times. The junction departs from the called germline gene at one end, perhaps through a read error. This chain joins TRBV7-2 and TRBJ2-4, with 7 bases aligning to TRBD2. The CDR3 spans 15 residues. CDR1 is SGHTA and CDR2 is FQGNSA in the germline V gene. Here the CDR3 DNA reads TGTGCCAGCAGCTTAGCGAGACTAGCCCAAAACATTCAGTACTTC. It specifies CASSLARLAQNIQYF.

This clonotype was recorded many times. This sequence joins TRBV6-5 and TRBJ2-1; no clear D. CDR3 length: 13 residues. CDR1 is MNHEY and CDR2 is SVGAGI in the germline V gene. Trimming cost V 5 bases and J 10 bases, with 15 bases left between them. The CDR3 bases are TGTGCCAGCAGTCAGAGCCGGTGGGTGGAGCAGTTCTTC. Its protein product is CASSQSRWVEQFF.

V is TRBV10-3 and J is TRBJ2-3, with D possibly TRBD1 on 6 matching bases. This CDR3 has 16 amino acids. Deletions cut 3 bases from V and 6 bases from J, with 19 bases between. Germline-derived CDR1 and CDR2 are ENHRY and SYGVKD. Here the CDR3 reads CAISDSKGVPSDTQYF. The CDR3 bases are TGTGCCATCAGTGATTCCAAGGGGGTACCCTCCGATACGCAGTATTTT.

The chain links TRBV27 to TRBJ2-2; the match to TRBD2 covers 10 bases. The CDR3 has 18 residues. After removal of 1 base from V and 1 base from J, the junction contained 6 bases not matched to a gene. Germline CDR1 reads MNHEY; CDR2 reads SMNVEV (reference sequence). The DNA of the CDR3 is TGTGCCAGCAGTTTATATCCTAGCGGGGGAAGGAACACCGGGGAGCTGTTTTTT. This gives the protein CASSLYPSGGRNTGELFF.

This chain joins TRBV5-1 and TRBJ1-4; D is unresolved. Germline lookup yields CDR1 SGHRS and CDR2 YFSETQ. The V end lost 4 bases, the J end lost 1 base, and 14 bases lay between the germline ends. This CDR3 has 16 residues. Here the CDR3 reads CASSPTKAGTNEKLFF. CDR3 in DNA: TGCGCCAGCAGCCCAACCAAGGCGGGAACTAATGAAAAACTGTTTTTT.

At least ten counts were recorded for this clonotype. The gene calls are TRBV11-2 and TRBJ1-1; no reliable D call. The length of the CDR3 is 14 residues. Germline V CDR1 and CDR2: SGHAT, FQNNGV. V was trimmed by 2 bases and J by 8 bases, leaving 15 bases between them. The CDR3 region is CASSLRVGVREAFF. CDR3 DNA sequence: TGTGCCAGCAGCTTAAGGGTTGGGGTAAGAGAAGCTTTCTTT.

The chain joins TRBV24-1 to TRBJ1-1; D might be TRBD1 (6 bases). V lost 5 bases to trimming and J lost 4 bases, with 13 bases between them. The CDR3 spans 14 residues. Germline V gene sequence: CDR1 KGHDR, CDR2 SFDVKD. CDR3 in DNA: TGTGCCACCAGTGGTACAGGGCGAGTCACTGAAGCTTTCTTT. It specifies CATSGTGRVTEAFF.

This clonotype was counted at least ten times. This chain joins TRBV7-2 and TRBJ2-1; 7 bases line up with TRBD2. The CDR3 extends over 15 amino acids. V was pared by 5 bases and J by 4 bases, with 8 bases of the junction left unmatched. In germline, CDR1 is SGHTA, CDR2 FQGNSA. The CDR3 protein is CASSRAGTIYNEQFF. The CDR3 DNA reads TGTGCCAGCAGCCGCGCCGGGACTATATACAATGAGCAGTTCTTC.

This clonotype was observed a handful of times. The J gene is TRBJ2-3, the V gene TRBV3-1; no definite D call. Trimming took 6 bases from V and 1 from J, leaving 11 bases between them. The CDR3 has 14 amino acids. Germline values: CDR1 LGHDT, CDR2 YNNKEL (reference sequence). CDR3 coding DNA: TGTGCCAGCAGGCGGAACTTGGGCACAGATACGCAGTATTTT. Its translation is CASRRNLGTDTQYF.

The chain is built from TRBV21-1 and TRBJ1-5; the table calls TRBD1, which could not be checked here. TRBV21-1 is a recognized pseudogene. There are 19 residues in the CDR3. The CDR3 loop reads CASSRDAEKEKYSNQPQHF. In DNA, the CDR3 is TGTGCCAGCAGCCGGGACGCAGAAAAAGAAAAATATAGCAATCAGCCCCAGCATTTT.

This chain's CDR3 is CASSWESGKNIQYF. The CDR3 coding sequence is TGTGCCAGCAGTTGGGAGAGCGGAAAAAACATTCAGTACTTC. V gene TRBV12-3 or TRBV12-4 combines with J gene TRBJ2-4; possible D gene TRBD2, 5 bases. The CDR3 contains 14 residues. Trimming shortened V by 4 bases and J by 4 bases, and 11 bases separated the two germline ends.